Following are 9 T cell receptor beta chains from one sample sequenced in a study of cytomegalovirus exposure and HLA in healthy donors. It was with 60 Vbeta and 13 Jbeta primers that the PCR ran. Only in-frame clones appear in the TCRdb table, and some are missing; sequencing was by immunoSEQ multiplex PCR. The data hold approximately 140,000 clones, with roughly 77% observed a single time. The sequencing sample was made of PBMCs. Receptor source: a man aged 25 to 45 in good health and CMV-seronegative.

The DNA of the CDR3 is TGTGCCAGTCGGGGGAACCTCCAAGAGACCCAGTACTTC. This encodes CASRGNLQETQYF. The rearrangement joins TRBV19 to TRBJ2-5; a weak D match, TRBD2 (6 bases). The CDR3 contains 13 residues. The V end lost 8 bases, the J end lost 1 base, and 11 bases lay between the germline ends. Germline V gene data show CDR1 as LNHDA and CDR2 as SQIVND (reference sequence).

V is TRBV6-5 and J is TRBJ1-5, with a possible D match to TRBD1 (5 bases). Trimming left V 8 bases short and J 7 bases short, with 15 bases between. CDR1 and CDR2 (germline): MNHEY, SVGAGI. The CDR3 runs to 13 residues. The CDR3 protein is CASAPGRTQPQHF. DNA of the CDR3: TGTGCCAGCGCACCAGGGAGGACACAGCCCCAGCATTTT.

The chain uses TRBV4-1 and TRBJ1-5, with D perhaps TRBD1 (6 bases). The CDR3 length is 17 residues. Germline V gene data show CDR1 as MGHRA and CDR2 as YSYEKL. Trimming stripped 2 bases from V and 3 bases from J, with 17 bases between. CDR3 nucleotides: TGCGCCAGCAGCCAATACCCTGGGACATCGGTCAATCAGCCCCAGCATTTT. Its translation is CASSQYPGTSVNQPQHF.

The table lists this clone with a few counts. The rearrangement links TRBV28 to TRBJ2-7; 13 positions agree with TRBD2. The CDR3 runs to 17 residues. V dropped 6 bases and J dropped 3; count of bases not matched to a gene: 11. The germline CDR1 and CDR2 sequences are MDHEN and SYDVKM. In DNA, the CDR3 is TGTGCCAGCAGCCGAATGGCGGGACTAGCGGGACTCTACGAGCAGTACTTC. Translation: CASSRMAGLAGLYEQYF.

This clone showed up just once. Compared with germline, one end of the junction differs, possibly owing to a read error. The chain links TRBV29-1 to TRBJ1-1; a possible D gene is TRBD1 (6 bases). Germline V gene sequence: CDR1 SQVTM, CDR2 ANQGSEA. The CDR3 covers 12 residues. The CDR3 DNA reads as TGCAGCGTAGAAGGGGGGGGCTTTGAAGCTTTCTTT. Translation: CSVEGGGFEAFF.

The rearrangement joins TRBV28 to TRBJ1-1, with a tentative D call TRBD1 (5 bases). There are 13 residues in the CDR3. CDR1 and CDR2 (germline): MDHEN, SYDVKM. Trimming took 3 bases from V and 4 from J, leaving 9 bases between them. This CDR3 is CASSFMGGTEAFF. The DNA for the CDR3 is TGTGCCAGCAGTTTTATGGGGGGCACTGAAGCTTTCTTT.

This chain uses TRBV2 with TRBJ2-7, with D possibly TRBD1 on 5 matching bases. This CDR3 comprises 14 residues. With 3 bases removed from V and 5 bases from J, the gap between germline ends came to 14 bases. Germline CDR1 and CDR2: SNHLY and FYNNEI. CDR3 loop: CASSDGAGNNEQYF. Written as DNA, the CDR3 is TGTGCCAGCAGTGATGGTGCAGGGAACAACGAGCAGTACTTC.

The chain has TRBV10-2 and TRBJ2-7, with D maybe TRBD1 (6 bases). There are 12 residues in the CDR3. Deletions cut 4 bases from V and 2 bases from J, with 6 bases between. Germline V CDR1 and CDR2: WSHSY, SAAADI. Written as DNA, the CDR3 is TGCGCCAGCAGTGGGGGGCCCTACGAGCAGTACTTC. Translated: CASSGGPYEQYF.

The V gene is TRBV11-3, the J gene TRBJ2-3; tentative D call: TRBD2 (5 bases). Germline lookup yields CDR1 SGHNT and CDR2 YENEEA. The CDR3 sequence is 13 residues long. Trimming took 6 bases from V and 1 from J, leaving 8 bases between them. The CDR3 DNA reads TGTGCCAGCAGTCACGGGGGCACAGATACGCAGTATTTT. Amino acid sequence: CASSHGGTDTQYF.